This T cell receptor beta chain was recovered during a study of T-cell reconstitution after alpha-beta-depleted transplantation in children. Study-level findings and limits: Surviving recipient T cells and thymic progenitors accounted for the high day-60 TCRbeta diversity observed in some patients.

On this clonotype: Its antigen is still unknown.

Preparing the TCRbeta library involved the use of unique molecular identifiers. MiXCR, run by TCRdb on the PCR reads, gives a single entry per CDR3 protein. The sample carries 500,000 to 600,000 distinct CDR3 sequences, roughly 27% recorded once. The CDR3 has 14 amino acids. Trimming at V came to 3 bases and at J to 10 bases, leaving 7 bases not matched to a gene. Germline V lookup: CDR1 DFQATT, CDR2 SNEGSKA (reference sequence). Material: PBMCs, obtained before TCRalphabeta/CD19-depleted stem cell transplant. The rearrangement joins TRBV20-1 to TRBJ1-6, with 9 bases identical to TRBD1. The receptor was derived from a boy younger than two with Wiskott-Aldrich syndrome, due to receive a stem cell transplant. The CDR3 spells CSARTGTGNSPLHF. The CDR3 coding sequence is TGCAGTGCTAGGACCGGGACAGGGAACTCACCCCTCCACTTT.